Listed below are T cell receptor beta chains from one sample, sequenced in a study of OX40 agonist ivuxolimab in advanced cancers. Sequencing was performed with immunoSEQ multiplex PCR; in TCRdb, only in-frame clones are kept and a portion is missing. Of fewer than 70,000 clones listed, about 80% are singletons. This specimen was CD4+ or CD8+ T cells sorted from blood, taken in a trial of the OX40 agonist ivuxolimab. These receptor sequences come from an adult with an advanced solid tumor such as melanoma, head and neck, liver or kidney cancer. Both conserved end residues are part of each CDR3. The D gene is left open where the match is weak. Size is stated for part of the rows, as once, few or many counts, or as a class when the clone is expanded.

cdr3_length: 15; j_call: TRBJ2-2; d_call: TRBD2; clone_size: -; v_call: TRBV10-2; cdr3_aa: CASSGLAGVTGELFF; cdr3_nt: TGCGCCAGCAGTGGCCTAGCGGGGGTGACCGGGGAGCTGTTTTTT
cdr3_length: 14; j_call: TRBJ1-1; d_call: -; clone_size: -; v_call: TRBV6-5; cdr3_aa: CASSYSGSVTEAFF; cdr3_nt: TGTGCCAGCAGTTACTCGGGGTCTGTCACTGAAGCTTTCTTT
cdr3_length: 15; j_call: TRBJ2-4; d_call: -; clone_size: -; v_call: TRBV2; cdr3_aa: CASRRDSGDKNIQYF; cdr3_nt: TGTGCCAGCAGGAGAGATAGCGGAGACAAAAACATTCAGTACTTC
cdr3_length: 15; j_call: TRBJ1-6; d_call: -; clone_size: -; v_call: TRBV27; cdr3_aa: CASSVAGPRNSPLHF; cdr3_nt: TGTGCCAGCAGTGTAGCTGGGCCGCGAAATTCACCCCTCCACTTT
cdr3_length: 14; j_call: TRBJ2-7; d_call: -; clone_size: -; v_call: TRBV19; cdr3_aa: CASSKFREIREQYF; cdr3_nt: TGTGCCAGTAGTAAGTTTCGGGAAATCCGCGAGCAGTACTTC
cdr3_length: 17; j_call: TRBJ1-3; d_call: -; clone_size: -; v_call: TRBV11-2; cdr3_aa: CASSTRLTMSSGNTIYF; cdr3_nt: TGTGCCAGCAGCACCCGACTGACTATGAGCTCTGGAAACACCATATATTTT
cdr3_length: 13; j_call: TRBJ2-5; d_call: -; clone_size: few; v_call: TRBV5-1; cdr3_aa: CASSLWVQETQYF; cdr3_nt: TGCGCCAGCAGCTTATGGGTCCAAGAGACCCAGTACTTC
cdr3_length: 13; j_call: TRBJ2-1; d_call: -; clone_size: -; v_call: TRBV9; cdr3_aa: CASSSYQGSEQFF; cdr3_nt: TGTGCCAGCAGCTCCTACCAGGGCAGTGAGCAGTTCTTC
cdr3_length: 12; j_call: TRBJ1-4; d_call: -; clone_size: -; v_call: TRBV28; cdr3_aa: CASSWGNEKLFF; cdr3_nt: TGTGCCAGCAGTTGGGGTAATGAAAAACTGTTTTTT
cdr3_length: 11; j_call: TRBJ2-3; d_call: -; clone_size: -; v_call: TRBV2; cdr3_aa: CASSSWDTQYF; cdr3_nt: TGTGCCAGCAGTTCCTGGGATACGCAGTATTTT
cdr3_length: 14; j_call: TRBJ1-2; d_call: -; clone_size: -; v_call: TRBV10-2; cdr3_aa: CASSESRGVYGYTF; cdr3_nt: TGCGCCAGCAGTGAGTCGCGCGGGGTCTATGGCTACACCTTC
cdr3_length: 12; j_call: TRBJ1-1; d_call: -; clone_size: -; v_call: TRBV11-1; cdr3_aa: CASSNLRAEAFF; cdr3_nt: TGTGCCAGCAGCAATCTGAGGGCTGAAGCTTTCTTT
cdr3_length: 13; j_call: TRBJ1-5; d_call: -; clone_size: -; v_call: TRBV5-1; cdr3_aa: CASSFQGTEPQHF; cdr3_nt: TGCGCCAGCAGCTTCCAGGGCACGGAGCCCCAGCATTTT
cdr3_length: 13; j_call: TRBJ1-2; d_call: -; clone_size: few; v_call: TRBV6-1; cdr3_aa: CASPGRSYYGYTF; cdr3_nt: TGTGCCAGCCCGGGCAGATCCTACTATGGCTACACCTTC
cdr3_length: 14; j_call: TRBJ2-7; d_call: -; clone_size: -; v_call: TRBV7-2; cdr3_aa: CASSLASPGREQYF; cdr3_nt: TGTGCCAGCAGCTTAGCATCCCCGGGGCGCGAGCAGTACTTC
cdr3_length: 17; j_call: TRBJ2-1; d_call: TRBD1; clone_size: once; v_call: TRBV7-3; cdr3_aa: CASSPNTLQGPYNEQFF; cdr3_nt: TGTGCCAGCAGCCCAAACACTTTACAGGGGCCCTACAATGAGCAGTTCTTC
cdr3_length: 10; j_call: TRBJ1-3; d_call: -; clone_size: once; v_call: TRBV19; cdr3_aa: CASSGNTIYF; cdr3_nt: TGTGCTTCCTCTGGAAACACCATATATTTT
cdr3_length: 16; j_call: TRBJ2-1; d_call: TRBD2; clone_size: -; v_call: TRBV18; cdr3_aa: CASSPKTSGGAGEQFF; cdr3_nt: TGTGCCAGCTCACCGAAAACTAGCGGGGGGGCGGGTGAGCAGTTCTTC
cdr3_length: 14; j_call: TRBJ1-5; d_call: TRBD1; clone_size: few; v_call: TRBV30; cdr3_aa: CAWSYRGSNQPQHF; cdr3_nt: TGTGCCTGGAGTTACAGGGGATCCAATCAGCCCCAGCATTTT
cdr3_length: 12; j_call: TRBJ1-2; d_call: -; clone_size: -; v_call: TRBV28; cdr3_aa: CASSLFGQGYTF; cdr3_nt: TGTGCCAGCAGTTTGTTCGGCCAGGGCTACACCTTC
cdr3_length: 16; j_call: TRBJ1-5; d_call: TRBD1; clone_size: -; v_call: TRBV4-1; cdr3_aa: CASSRDSTGGNQPQHF; cdr3_nt: TGCGCCAGCAGCCGAGACTCCACAGGGGGTAATCAGCCCCAGCATTTT
cdr3_length: 13; j_call: TRBJ2-7; d_call: TRBD2; clone_size: few; v_call: TRBV2; cdr3_aa: CASSPTSGRNTRF; cdr3_nt: TGTGCCAGCAGTCCAACTAGCGGGAGGAACACGAGGTTC
cdr3_length: 14; j_call: TRBJ1-1; d_call: TRBD1; clone_size: -; v_call: TRBV11-2; cdr3_aa: CASSLTGRATEAFF; cdr3_nt: TGTGCCAGCAGCTTGACAGGGAGGGCTACCGAAGCTTTCTTT